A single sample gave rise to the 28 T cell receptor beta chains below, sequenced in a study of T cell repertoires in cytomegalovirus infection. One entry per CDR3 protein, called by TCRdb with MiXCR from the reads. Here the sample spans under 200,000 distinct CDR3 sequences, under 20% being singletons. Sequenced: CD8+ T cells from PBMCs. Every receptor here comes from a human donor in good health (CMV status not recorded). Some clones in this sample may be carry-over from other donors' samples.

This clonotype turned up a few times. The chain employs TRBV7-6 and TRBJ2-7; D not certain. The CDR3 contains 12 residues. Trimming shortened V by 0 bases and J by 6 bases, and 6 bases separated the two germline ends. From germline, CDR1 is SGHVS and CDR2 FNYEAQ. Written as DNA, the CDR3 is TGTGCCAGCAGCTTAGCTGGGCGCGAGCAGTACTTC. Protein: CASSLAGREQYF. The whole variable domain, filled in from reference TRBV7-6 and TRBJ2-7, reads GAGVSQSPRYKVTKRGQDVALRCDPISGHVSLYWYRQALGQGPEFLTYFNYEAQQDKSGLPNDRFSAERPEGSISTLTIQRTEQRDSAMYRCASSLAGREQYFGPGTRLTVT.

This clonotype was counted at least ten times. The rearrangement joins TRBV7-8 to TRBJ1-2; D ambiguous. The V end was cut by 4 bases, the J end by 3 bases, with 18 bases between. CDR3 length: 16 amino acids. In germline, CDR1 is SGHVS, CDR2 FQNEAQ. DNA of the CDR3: TGTGCCAGCAGCTCGGTCTGGACGGACCTCGACTATGGCTACACCTTC. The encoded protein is CASSSVWTDLDYGYTF.

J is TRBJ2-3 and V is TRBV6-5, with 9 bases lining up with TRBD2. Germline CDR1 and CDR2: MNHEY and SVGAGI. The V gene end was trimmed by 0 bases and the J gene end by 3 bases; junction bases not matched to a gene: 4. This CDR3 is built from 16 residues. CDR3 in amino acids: CASSYSMAGGTDTQYF. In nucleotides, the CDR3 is TGTGCCAGCAGTTACTCGATGGCGGGAGGGACAGATACGCAGTATTTT.

Written as DNA, the CDR3 is TGTGCCAGCAGACCTAGACAGGGGGCGAACACTGAAGCTTTCTTT. Translating gives CASRPRQGANTEAFF. The chain uses TRBV7-2 and TRBJ1-1; 10 nucleotides agree with TRBD1. The CDR3 loop spans 15 amino acids. Looked up from germline, CDR1 is SGHTA and CDR2 is FQGNSA. With V trimmed by 6 bases and J by 1 base, 5 bases remained unmatched.

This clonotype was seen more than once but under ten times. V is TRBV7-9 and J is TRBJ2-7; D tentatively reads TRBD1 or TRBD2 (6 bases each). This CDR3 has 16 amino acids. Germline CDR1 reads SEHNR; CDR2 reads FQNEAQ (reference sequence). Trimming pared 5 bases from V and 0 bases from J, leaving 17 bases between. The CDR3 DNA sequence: TGTGCCAGCAGCAAACAATCGGGGGCCAGCTCCTACGAGCAGTACTTC. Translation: CASSKQSGASSYEQYF.

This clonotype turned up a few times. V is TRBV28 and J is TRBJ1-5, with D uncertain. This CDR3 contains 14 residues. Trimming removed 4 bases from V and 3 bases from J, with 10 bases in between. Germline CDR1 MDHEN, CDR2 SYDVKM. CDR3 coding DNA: TGTGCCAGCAGTTCTGAGGGTAACAATCAGCCCCAGCATTTT. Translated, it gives CASSSEGNNQPQHF.

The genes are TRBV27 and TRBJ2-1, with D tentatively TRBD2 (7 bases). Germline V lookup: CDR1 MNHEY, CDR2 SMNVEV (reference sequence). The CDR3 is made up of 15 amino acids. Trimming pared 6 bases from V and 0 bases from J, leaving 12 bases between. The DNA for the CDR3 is TGTGCCAGCAGAGTAGGGGGGGGCTCCTACAATGAGCAGTTCTTC. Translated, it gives CASRVGGGSYNEQFF.

The CDR3 DNA sequence: TGTGCCACCAGCAGTGCGGGACCTAACATTCAGTACTTC. Amino acid sequence: CATSSAGPNIQYF. V is TRBV15 and J is TRBJ2-4; weak D call: TRBD2 (6 bases). The CDR3 loop spans 13 amino acids. Germline V gene data show CDR1 as LNHNV and CDR2 as YYDKDF (reference sequence). Trimming cost V 3 bases and J 7 bases, with 10 bases left between them.

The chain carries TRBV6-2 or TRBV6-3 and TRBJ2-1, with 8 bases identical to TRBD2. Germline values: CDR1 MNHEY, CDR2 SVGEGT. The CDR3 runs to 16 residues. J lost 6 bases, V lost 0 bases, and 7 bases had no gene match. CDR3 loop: CASSYSIGTRGNEQFF. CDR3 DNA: TGTGCCAGCAGTTACTCGATAGGGACTAGAGGCAATGAGCAGTTCTTC.

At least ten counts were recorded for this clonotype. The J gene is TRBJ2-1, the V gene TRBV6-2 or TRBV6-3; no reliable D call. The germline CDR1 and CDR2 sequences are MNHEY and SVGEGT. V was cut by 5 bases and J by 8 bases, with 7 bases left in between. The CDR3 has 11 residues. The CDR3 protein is CASSRGDEQFF. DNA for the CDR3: TGTGCCAGCAGTCGTGGGGATGAGCAGTTCTTC.

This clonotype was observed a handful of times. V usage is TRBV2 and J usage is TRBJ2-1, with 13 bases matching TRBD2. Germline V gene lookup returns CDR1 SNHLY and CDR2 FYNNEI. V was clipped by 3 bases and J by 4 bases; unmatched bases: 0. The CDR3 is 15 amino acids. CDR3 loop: CASSEGLAGYNEQFF. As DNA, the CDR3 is TGTGCCAGCAGTGAGGGACTAGCGGGGTACAATGAGCAGTTCTTC. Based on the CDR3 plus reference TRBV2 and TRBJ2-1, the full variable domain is EPEVTQTPSHQVTQMGQEVILRCVPISNHLYFYWYRQILGQKVEFLVSFYNNEISEKSEIFDDQFSVERPDGSNFTLKIRSTKLEDSAMYFCASSEGLAGYNEQFFGPGTRLTVL.

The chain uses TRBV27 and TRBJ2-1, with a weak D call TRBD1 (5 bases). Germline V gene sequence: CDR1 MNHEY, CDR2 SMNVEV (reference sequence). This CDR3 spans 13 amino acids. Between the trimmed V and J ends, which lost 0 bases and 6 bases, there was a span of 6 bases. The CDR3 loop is CASSLSGANEQFF. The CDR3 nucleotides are TGTGCCAGCAGTTTATCAGGGGCCAATGAGCAGTTCTTC.

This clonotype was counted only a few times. CDR3 DNA: TGTGCCAGCAGCTCTTCCATCCCGGGACAGATAACCTACGAGCAGTACTTC. It specifies CASSSSIPGQITYEQYF. The chain has TRBV11-2 and TRBJ2-7; 7 bases match TRBD1. This CDR3 contains 17 residues. V was clipped by 4 bases and J by 2 bases; unmatched bases: 14. CDR1 and CDR2 from the germline V gene are SGHAT and FQNNGV.

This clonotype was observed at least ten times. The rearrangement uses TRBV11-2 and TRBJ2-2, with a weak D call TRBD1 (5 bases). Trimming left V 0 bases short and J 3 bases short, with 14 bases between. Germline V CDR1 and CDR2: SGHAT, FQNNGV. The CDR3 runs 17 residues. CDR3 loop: CASSLEGDIGDTGELFF. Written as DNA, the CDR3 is TGTGCCAGCAGCTTAGAAGGGGATATAGGTGACACCGGGGAGCTGTTTTTT.

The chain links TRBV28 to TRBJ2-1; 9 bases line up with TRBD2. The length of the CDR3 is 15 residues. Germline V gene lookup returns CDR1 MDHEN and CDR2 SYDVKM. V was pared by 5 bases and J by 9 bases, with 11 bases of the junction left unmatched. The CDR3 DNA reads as TGTGCCAGCAGTGGGCCGGGCGGGAGGGCCCCTGAGCAGTTCTTC. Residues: CASSGPGGRAPEQFF.

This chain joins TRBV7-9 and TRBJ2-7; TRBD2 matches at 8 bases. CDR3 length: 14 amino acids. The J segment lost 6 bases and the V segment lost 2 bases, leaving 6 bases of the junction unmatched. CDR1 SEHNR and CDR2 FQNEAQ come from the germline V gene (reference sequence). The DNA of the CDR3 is TGTGCCAGCAGCTTATCGGGAGGGCCAAGCGAGCAGTACTTC. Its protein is CASSLSGGPSEQYF. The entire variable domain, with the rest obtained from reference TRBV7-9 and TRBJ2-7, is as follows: DTGVSQNPRHKITKRGQNVTFRCDPISEHNRLYWYRQTLGQGPEFLTYFQNEAQLEKSRLLSDRFSAERPKGSFSTLEIQRTEQGDSAMYLCASSLSGGPSEQYFGPGTRLTVT.

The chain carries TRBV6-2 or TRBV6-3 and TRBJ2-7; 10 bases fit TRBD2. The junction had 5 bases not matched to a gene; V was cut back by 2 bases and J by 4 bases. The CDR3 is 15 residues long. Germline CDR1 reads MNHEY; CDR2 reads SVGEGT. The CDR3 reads CASSYRTAGGYEQYF. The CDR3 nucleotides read TGTGCCAGCAGTTACCGCACAGCGGGGGGGTACGAGCAGTACTTC.

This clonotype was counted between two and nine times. CDR3 loop: CASSSSRDEQFF. The DNA of the CDR3 is TGTGCCAGCAGCTCCAGTCGAGATGAGCAGTTCTTC. The rearrangement links TRBV7-3 to TRBJ2-1; no definite D call. The CDR3 contains 12 residues. Germline CDR1 and CDR2: SGHTA and FQGTGA. The V and J ends lost 4 bases and 8 bases respectively, with 9 bases between them.

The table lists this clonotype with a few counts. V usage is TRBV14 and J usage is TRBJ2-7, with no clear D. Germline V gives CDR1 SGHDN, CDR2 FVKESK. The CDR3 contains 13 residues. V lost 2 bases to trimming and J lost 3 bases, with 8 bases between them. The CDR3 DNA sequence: TGTGCCAGCAGCCAAACTGCGCTCTACGAGCAGTACTTC. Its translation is CASSQTALYEQYF.

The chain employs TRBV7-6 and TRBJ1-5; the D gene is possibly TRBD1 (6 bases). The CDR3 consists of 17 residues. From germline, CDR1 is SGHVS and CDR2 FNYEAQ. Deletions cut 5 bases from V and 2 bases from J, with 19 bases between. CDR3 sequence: CASSPRGGTNGNQPQHF. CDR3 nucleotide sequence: TGTGCCAGCAGCCCCCGAGGGGGGACGAATGGCAATCAGCCCCAGCATTTT.

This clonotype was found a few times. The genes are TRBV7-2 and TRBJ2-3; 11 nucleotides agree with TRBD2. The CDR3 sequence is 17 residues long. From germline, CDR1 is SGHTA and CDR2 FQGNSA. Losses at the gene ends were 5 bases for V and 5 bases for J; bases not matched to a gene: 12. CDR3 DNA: TGTGCCAGCAGCCACTTAACTAGCGGGAGTAAAGGAGATACGCAGTATTTT. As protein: CASSHLTSGSKGDTQYF.

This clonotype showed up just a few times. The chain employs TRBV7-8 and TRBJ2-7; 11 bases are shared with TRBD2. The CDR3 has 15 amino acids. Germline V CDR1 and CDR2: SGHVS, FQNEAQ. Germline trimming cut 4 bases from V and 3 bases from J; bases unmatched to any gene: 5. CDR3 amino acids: CASSSGTSGFYEQYF. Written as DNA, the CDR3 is TGTGCCAGCAGCTCCGGGACTAGCGGATTCTACGAGCAGTACTTC.

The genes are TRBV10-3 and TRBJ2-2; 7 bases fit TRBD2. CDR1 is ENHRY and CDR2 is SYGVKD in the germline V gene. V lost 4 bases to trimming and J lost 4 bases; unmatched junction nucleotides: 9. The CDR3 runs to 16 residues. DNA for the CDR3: TGTGCCATCAGTGTTTCGGAGCGGGAAAGCACCGGGGAGCTGTTTTTT. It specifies CAISVSERESTGELFF.

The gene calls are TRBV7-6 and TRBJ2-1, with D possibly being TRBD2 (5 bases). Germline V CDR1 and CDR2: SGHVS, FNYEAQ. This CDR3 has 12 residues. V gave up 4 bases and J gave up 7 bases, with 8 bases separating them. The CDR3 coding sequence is TGTGCCAGCAGCTCACGAGGGAATGAGCAGTTCTTC. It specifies CASSSRGNEQFF.

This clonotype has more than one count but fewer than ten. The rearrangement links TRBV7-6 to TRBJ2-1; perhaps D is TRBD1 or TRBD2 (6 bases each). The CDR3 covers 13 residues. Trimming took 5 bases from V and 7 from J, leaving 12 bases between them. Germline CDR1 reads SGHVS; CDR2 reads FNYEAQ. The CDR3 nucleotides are TGTGCCAGCAGCCATCAAGGGGGGAATGAGCAGTTCTTC. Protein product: CASSHQGGNEQFF.

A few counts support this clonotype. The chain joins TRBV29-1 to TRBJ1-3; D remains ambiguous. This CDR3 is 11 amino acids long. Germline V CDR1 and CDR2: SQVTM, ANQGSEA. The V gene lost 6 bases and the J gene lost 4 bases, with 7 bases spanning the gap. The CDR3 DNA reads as TGCAGCGTGGTGACAGGAAACACCATATATTTT. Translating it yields CSVVTGNTIYF.

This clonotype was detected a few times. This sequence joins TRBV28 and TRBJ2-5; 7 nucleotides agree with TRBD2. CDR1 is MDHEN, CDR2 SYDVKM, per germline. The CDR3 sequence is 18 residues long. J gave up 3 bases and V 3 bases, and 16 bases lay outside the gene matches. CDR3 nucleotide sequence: TGTGCCAGCAGTTTGTCCGGCGGGAGAGGCCCCGCAAAAGAGACCCAGTACTTC. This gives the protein CASSLSGGRGPAKETQYF. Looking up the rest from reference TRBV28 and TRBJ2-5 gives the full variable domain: DVKVTQSSRYLVKRTGEKVFLECVQDMDHENMFWYRQDPGLGLRLIYFSYDVKMKEKGDIPEGYSVSREKKERFSLILESASTNQTSMYLCASSLSGGRGPAKETQYFGPGTRLLVL.

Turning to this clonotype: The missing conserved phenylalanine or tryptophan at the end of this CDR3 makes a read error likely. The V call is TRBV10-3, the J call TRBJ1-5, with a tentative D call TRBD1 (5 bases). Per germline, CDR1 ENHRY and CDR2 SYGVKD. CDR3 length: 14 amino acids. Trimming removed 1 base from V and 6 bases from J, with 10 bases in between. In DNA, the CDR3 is TGTGCCATCAGTGAGTGGCAGGGCACTCAGCCCCAGCATTTA. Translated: CAISEWQGTQPQHL.